Listed here are 5 T cell receptor beta chains from one sample, sequenced in a study of tumor and adjacent non-tumor tissue in lung cancer. TCRbeta libraries were built with three rounds of nested PCR, modified from ARM-PCR. From the multiplex PCR reads, TCRdb called clonotypes with MiXCR, one entry per CDR3 protein. Here the sample spans about 200,000 distinct CDR3 sequences, around 71% being singletons. The template was RNA from unsorted bulk tissue. Input material: lung tumor tissue. These receptors all come from a man in his sixties with non-small cell lung cancer.

The chain joins TRBV12-3 or TRBV12-4 to TRBJ1-1, with D possibly TRBD1 on 6 matching bases. Trimming pared 3 bases from V and 1 base from J, leaving 9 bases between. The CDR3 has 14 residues. The CDR3 reads CASSFYRENTEAFF. DNA for the CDR3: TGTGCCAGCAGTTTCTACAGGGAGAACACTGAAGCTTTCTTT.

This chain joins TRBV20-1 and TRBJ2-3; the D is unclear. Trimming left V 6 bases short and J 5 bases short, with 12 bases between. Germline loops: CDR1 DFQATT, CDR2 SNEGSKA (reference sequence). The CDR3 loop spans 12 amino acids. The CDR3 reads CSARPRGDTQYF. The CDR3 DNA follows: TGCAGTGCCCGCCCTCGAGGAGATACGCAGTATTTT.

The chain recombines TRBV4-2 with TRBJ2-5; maybe TRBD2 (6 bases). The CDR3 has 15 residues. Germline loops: CDR1 LGHNA, CDR2 YNFKEQ. V was cut by 0 bases and J by 2 bases, with 10 bases left in between. The CDR3 sequence: CASSQEFGGQETQYF. CDR3 sequence (DNA): TGTGCCAGCAGCCAAGAGTTCGGGGGTCAAGAGACCCAGTACTTC.

As for this clonotype: A read error may be the cause here, since a much bigger clone is one base away. The V call is TRBV29-1, the J call TRBJ2-7, with 11 bases fitting TRBD2. Trimming removed 7 bases from V and 7 bases from J; junction bases left unmatched: 15. There are 15 residues in the CDR3. Germline assignment: CDR1 SQVTM and CDR2 ANQGSEA. As DNA, the CDR3 is TGCAGCGGCGTGACTAGCGGGAACGTGAGGGGGGAGCAGTACTTC. It yields the protein CSGVTSGNVRGEQYF.

This clonotype was counted at least ten times. This chain uses TRBV20-1 with TRBJ1-1; D not certain. CDR1 and CDR2 (germline): DFQATT, SNEGSKA (reference sequence). V lost 0 bases and J 1 base, leaving 12 bases between the germline ends. The CDR3 spans 15 residues. As DNA, the CDR3 is TGCAGTGCTAGAGATAATGGAATAAGGAACACTGAAGCTTTCTTT. Amino acid sequence: CSARDNGIRNTEAFF.